This T cell receptor (beta chain) is from a study of shared clonotypes between healthy human individuals (dated by TCRdb to the early 2020s). The study in broad terms: A few men and two women, aged 18 to 49 years, made up the cohort. Per donor, three plates each were used for CD4 naive and CD4 memory, two for CD8 naive, and one for CD8 memory. To estimate repertoire size and how much clonotypes are shared between individuals, the study performed deep sequencing of blood TCR repertoires from a handful of healthy adults. To increase sequencing depth and limit assay-specific biases, TCR repertoire library preparation and sequencing were carried out by different laboratories using diverse techniques. Each donor's leukapheresis produced roughly between roughly 0.94 and 9.5 billion PBMCs. Broad study findings and their caveats: Rarefaction of sorted-subset datasets indicated incomplete sequencing despite the large sequencing depth. Sampling was restricted to blood, and TCR repertoires in tissues likely differ from the TCR repertoires found in blood. Roughly 5% of naive CD4, 3.5% of naive CD8, 2.3% of memory CD4, and 0.4% of memory CD8 clonotypes were shared across a few donors. The small number of donors limited the genetic and exposure-history diversity represented. Pairwise subsampling indicated that sequencing depth was expected to affect the degree of clonotype sharing among donors. Naive subsets generally had larger estimated clonotype richness than memory subsets did. Higher generation probabilities were observed for clonotypes shared by all four sorted-subset donors than for non-shared clonotypes.

Looking up the germline V gene yields CDR1 SGHRS and CDR2 YFSETQ. The CDR3 sequence holds 16 residues, the cysteine and phenylalanine included. Of all the DNA, just the CDR3 is kept, 48 bases in frame from base 1. V is cut back by 0 bases and J by 4 bases, with 6 bases in the junction unmatched. Comment on this clone: No antigen is known for it. There are no base qualities to consult, and no much larger clone falls within one base.

Using the deep immunoSEQ assay, multiplex PCR amplified TCR CDR3 regions from genomic DNA. Genomic DNA extracted from each cell subset was distributed evenly over all wells of several immunoSEQ 96-well plates, and each plate served as one replicate. Each replicate PCR for sorted subsets received 200 ng genomic DNA, equal to tens of thousands of T cell genomes. Purified libraries were quantified with a Qubit 3.0 fluorometer, sized on a Bioanalyzer 2100, and re-quantified with the KAPA Library Quantification kit. Each immunoSEQ 96-well plate was sequenced on its own single-read 150-cycle Illumina NextSeq 550 flow cell. The source study handled its data this way. Because the immunoSEQ output held only junctional sequences and lacked quality scores, the filtering could not match the filtering applied to full-length reads. To assign V/J genes and CDR3, sequences were annotated against IMGT germline references using PyIR, a Python wrapper for IgBLAST v1.9. Any read was removed if the V/J assignment was weak (E-value above 1e-6), the CDR3 was missing, or the read contained stop codons, out-of-frame junctions, or ambiguous translated residues. V3J clonotypes were defined as sequences sharing the same inferred V gene, J gene, and CDR3 amino acid sequence. To compute the percentage overlap between repertoires, the number of shared unique clonotypes was divided by the size of the smaller repertoire. Richness of each repertoire was evaluated using RTK rarefaction, the Chao1 estimator, and Recon v2.1 estimates of unobserved clonotypes. For all TCRbeta clonotypes obtained by the gDNA method from several donors, generation probabilities were computed with OLGA. The clones in this table, taken by TCRdb from immuneACCESS, are in-frame only. Not every clone is retained; where verified, under half of the shortfall comes from an unresolved V gene, and the cause of the rest is unknown. V and J calls and clone size follow that table, whereas D and trimming were derived from the DNA. The sample table contains roughly 1 million clones; only one count was recorded for 78% of them. Around 0.47% of the sample is in the top ten clones.

The donors were healthy, HIV-negative adults who had no recently reported acute infections or vaccinations. Every donor was a Caucasian adult residing in Nashville, Tennessee, USA. CD4+ T cells were enriched by magnetic negative selection, after which naive cells were positively selected on CD45RA and the negative fraction was taken as the memory subset. After blood collection by leukapheresis, PBMCs were isolated using Ficoll-Histopaque density gradient centrifugation and then cryopreserved in the vapor phase of liquid nitrogen. Analytical flow cytometry was used to check the purity and quantity of each magnetically sorted T cell population. Genomic DNA was isolated from each sorted fraction and quantified by UV absorbance on a Nanodrop 2000c.

The chain joins TRBV5-1 to TRBJ2-7; 11 nucleotides in the junction match TRBD1. The material sequenced was memory CD4+ T cells from PBMCs. Reading the label with the study, this specimen's cell subset or site is: CD45RA-negative fraction. The origin of this receptor is a man between 18 and 35 years old in good health. Some clones in this sample may be carry-over from other donors' samples. The nucleotide sequence reads as follows: TGCGCCAGCAGCTTGGGAACCGGGACAGGGGGTTACGAGCAGTACTTC. This codes for CASSLGTGTGGYEQYF.